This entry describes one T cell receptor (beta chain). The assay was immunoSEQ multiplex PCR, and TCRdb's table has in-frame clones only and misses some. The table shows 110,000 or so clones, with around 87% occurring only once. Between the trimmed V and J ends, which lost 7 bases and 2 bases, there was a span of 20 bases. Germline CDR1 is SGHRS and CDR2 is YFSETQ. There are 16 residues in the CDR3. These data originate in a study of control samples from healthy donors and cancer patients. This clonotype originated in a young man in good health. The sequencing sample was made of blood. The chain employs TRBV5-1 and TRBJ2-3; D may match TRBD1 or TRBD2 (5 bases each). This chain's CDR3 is CASGAGARAATDTQYF. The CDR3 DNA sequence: TGCGCCAGCGGCGCCGGGGCACGGGCCGCCACAGATACGCAGTATTTT.